This T cell receptor (beta chain) is drawn from a study of T cell repertoires in cytomegalovirus infection. Study at large: Epitope selection comprised recently identified HLA-C-restricted CMV epitopes and well-studied HLA-B-restricted CMV epitopes. General study points: Ex vivo responses were dominated by HLA-C-restricted CMV-specific TCR beta clonotypes.

The CDR3 contains 20 residues. Germline CDR1 MGHRA, CDR2 YSYEKL. V gave up 0 bases and J gave up 4 bases; unmatched junction bases: 18. This clonotype was picked up a small number of times. No antigen is known for it. TCRdb re-derived calls from the reads in MiXCR, one entry per CDR3 protein. The table includes 28,000 or so distinct CDR3 sequences, under 20% detected once. V and J are TRBV4-1 and TRBJ1-2, with 9 bases matching TRBD1. This clonotype was obtained from a human donor in good health (CMV status not recorded). Some clones in this sample may be carry-over from other donors' samples. This sample comprised CD8+ T cells from cultured PBMCs, obtained from culture after CMV antigen stimulation. The CDR3 bases are TGCGCCAGCAGCCAAGATCCGAAGGGACAGGGAATCCGGTATAGCTATGGCTACACCTTC. The encoded protein is CASSQDPKGQGIRYSYGYTF.